This passage covers 19 T cell receptor beta chains from one sample sequenced in a study of OX40 agonist ivuxolimab in advanced cancers. The receptor library was made with the immunoSEQ multiplex PCR assay. Sourced from immuneACCESS, this table was stored by TCRdb with only in-frame sequences that have V and J called. A share of the clones is absent; for the studies checked, an unresolved V gene accounts for under half, and the remainder has no known explanation. Within this sample are approximately 70,000 clones, with approximately 85% of them counted one time only. The leading ten clones occupy roughly 0.4% of the sample. The source was CD4+ or CD8+ T cells sorted from blood, collected in a trial of the OX40 agonist ivuxolimab. These receptor sequences come from an adult with an advanced solid tumor such as melanoma, head and neck, liver or kidney cancer.

The chain carries TRBV4-1 and TRBJ1-5; D remains ambiguous. Between the trimmed V and J ends, which lost 0 bases and 6 bases, there was a span of 6 bases. Germline V CDR1 and CDR2: MGHRA, YSYEKL. The CDR3 spans 13 residues. CDR3 DNA sequence: TGCGCCAGCAGCCAAGATCCAAGTCAGCCCCAGCATTTT. As protein: CASSQDPSQPQHF.

The V and J genes are TRBV5-1 and TRBJ2-3; D is perhaps TRBD2 (5 bases). The CDR3 is 12 amino acids. V was cut by 2 bases and J by 6 bases, with 7 bases left in between. Germline CDR1 and CDR2: SGHRS and YFSETQ. CDR3 region: CASSFGGDTQYF. In DNA form, the CDR3 reads TGCGCCAGCAGCTTTGGAGGCGATACGCAGTATTTT.

The chain employs TRBV7-9 and TRBJ2-7, with D possibly matching TRBD2 (6 bases). V lost 6 bases and J 6 bases, leaving 12 bases between the germline ends. This CDR3 has 12 residues. Germline CDR1 is SEHNR and CDR2 is FQNEAQ (reference sequence). CDR3 region: CASRSTSFEQYF. For the CDR3, the DNA is TGTGCCAGCAGGTCCACTAGCTTCGAGCAGTACTTC.

V and J are TRBV28 and TRBJ2-1; possible D gene TRBD2, 6 bases. The germline V gene has CDR1 MDHEN and CDR2 SYDVKM. With 4 bases removed from V and 10 bases from J, the gap between germline ends came to 11 bases. This CDR3 spans 12 amino acids. As DNA, the CDR3 is TGTGCCAGCAGTTCGCCAGGGAGGGAGCAGTTCTTC. It codes for CASSSPGREQFF.

The rearrangement uses TRBV28 and TRBJ2-1; the match to TRBD1 covers 9 bases. Germline assignment: CDR1 MDHEN and CDR2 SYDVKM. V lost 3 bases and J lost 15; bases outside the gene matches: 6. The CDR3 length is 12 residues. In DNA form, the CDR3 reads TGTGCCAGCAGTTTGAGGGACAGGGCCAGGTTCTTC. It is translated as CASSLRDRARFF.

There are a few counts of this clone. The sample has other DNA sequences that encode this CDR3 too. This chain uses TRBV14 with TRBJ1-1; D is unresolved. V lost 4 bases and J 0 bases, leaving 9 bases between the germline ends. Germline assignment: CDR1 SGHDN and CDR2 FVKESK. The CDR3 has 14 residues. In DNA, the CDR3 is TGTGCCAGCAGCCCCCCTGGGATGAACACTGAAGCTTTCTTT. This gives the protein CASSPPGMNTEAFF.

The CDR3 DNA follows: TGTGCCAGCAGCTTAGAGCCTAGCACTGTCACCGGGGAGCTGTTTTTT. It encodes CASSLEPSTVTGELFF. V usage is TRBV7-6 and J usage is TRBJ2-2, with a possible D match to TRBD2 (5 bases). The CDR3 totals 16 residues. Germline CDR1 reads SGHVS; CDR2 reads FNYEAQ. Trimming took off 1 base at V and 4 bases at J, with 13 bases between the two ends.

The chain has TRBV5-1 and TRBJ2-7, with 8 bases matching TRBD1. The CDR3 covers 14 residues. Germline V gives CDR1 SGHRS, CDR2 YFSETQ. V shed 4 bases, J shed 4 bases, and the junction held 7 bases outside the gene matches. The CDR3 protein is CASSPGTGGYEQYF. The CDR3 DNA follows: TGCGCCAGCAGCCCAGGGACAGGCGGATACGAGCAGTACTTC.

The gene calls are TRBV6-5 and TRBJ1-5; weak D call: TRBD1 (5 bases). In germline, CDR1 is MNHEY, CDR2 SVGAGI. V was shortened by 5 bases and J by 7 bases, with 12 bases between the two germline ends. The length of the CDR3 is 13 residues. CDR3 protein: CASSAQGRQPQHF. The CDR3 DNA sequence: TGTGCCAGCAGTGCTCAGGGACGACAGCCCCAGCATTTT.

This clone qualifies as medium-sized. The J gene is TRBJ1-2, the V gene TRBV29-1; D is uncertain. This CDR3 comprises 12 residues. Germline values: CDR1 SQVTM, CDR2 ANQGSEA. V was cut by 4 bases and J by 8 bases, with 14 bases left in between. Here the CDR3 reads CSVVGLSRGYTF. The CDR3 DNA follows: TGCAGCGTTGTAGGGCTATCTCGAGGCTACACCTTC.

The rearrangement uses TRBV29-1 and TRBJ2-7; 11 bases match TRBD2. Trimming took 4 bases from V and 6 from J; bases not matched to a gene: 5. The CDR3 runs 13 residues. The germline V gene encodes CDR1 SQVTM and CDR2 ANQGSEA. The CDR3 DNA sequence: TGCAGCGTTGGAGACCTAGCGGGGGGCGAGCAGTACTTC. Translated, it gives CSVGDLAGGEQYF.

DNA of the CDR3: TGTGCCAGCAGCTCCAGGGGGCTTGGGGCCAACGTCCTGACTTTC. Translated: CASSSRGLGANVLTF. This chain uses TRBV5-4 with TRBJ2-6; 8 positions agree with TRBD1. Unmatched junction bases numbered 2, after V lost 3 bases and J lost 3 bases. There are 15 residues in the CDR3. CDR1 is SGHNT, CDR2 YYREEE, per germline (reference sequence).

The chain couples TRBV5-1 to TRBJ1-3; D remains ambiguous. The CDR3 spans 13 residues. Germline V gene lookup returns CDR1 SGHRS and CDR2 YFSETQ. Trimming took off 4 bases at V and 4 bases at J, with 9 bases between the two ends. The CDR3 region is CASSPADGNTIYF. The CDR3, as DNA: TGCGCCAGCAGCCCGGCGGACGGAAACACCATATATTTT.

The V gene is TRBV5-1, the J gene TRBJ1-6; no clear D gene. Germline V lookup: CDR1 SGHRS, CDR2 YFSETQ. The CDR3 is 16 residues long. Between the trimmed V and J ends, which lost 4 bases and 0 bases, there was a span of 11 bases. The CDR3 here is CASSPDGSSYNSPLHF. The CDR3 nucleotides are TGCGCCAGCAGCCCGGACGGCAGCTCCTATAATTCACCCCTCCACTTT.

The count of this clone is one. One end of the junction fails to match germline, which may point to a read error. The chain has TRBV5-3 and TRBJ1-6, with D hard to call. TRBV5-3 is an open reading frame whose function is uncertain. The CDR3 sequence is 15 residues long. The CDR3 bases are TGTGCCAGCAGCTTGTTCGCGCAGGATAATTCACCCCTCCACTTT. Translation: CASSLFAQDNSPLHF.

The chain carries TRBV28 and TRBJ1-2; no clear D gene. The germline V gene encodes CDR1 MDHEN and CDR2 SYDVKM. The V and J ends lost 2 bases and 4 bases respectively, with 5 bases between them. The CDR3 totals 12 residues. The CDR3: CASSLQFYGYTF. The CDR3 DNA follows: TGTGCCAGCAGTTTACAGTTCTATGGCTACACCTTC.

The chain employs TRBV4-1 and TRBJ2-4, with D possibly TRBD2 on 6 matching bases. CDR1 MGHRA and CDR2 YSYEKL come from the germline V gene. V dropped 6 bases and J dropped 3 bases, with 12 bases sitting between them. This CDR3 region has 14 residues. The CDR3 loop reads CASRDYRSKNIQYF. In DNA form, the CDR3 reads TGCGCCAGCAGGGACTACAGGAGCAAAAACATTCAGTACTTC.

The chain combines TRBV2 with TRBJ2-4; D might be TRBD2 (7 bases). Germline V gene lookup returns CDR1 SNHLY and CDR2 FYNNEI. The ends were cut back, 10 bases at V and 0 bases at J, with 16 bases in the middle. The length of the CDR3 is 15 residues. CDR3 region: CATVVGGLAKNIQYF. CDR3 nucleotides: TGTGCCACCGTCGTCGGGGGGCTAGCCAAAAACATTCAGTACTTC.

The genes are TRBV19 and TRBJ1-2; D is undetermined. The germline CDR1 and CDR2 sequences are LNHDA and SQIVND (reference sequence). V was trimmed by 6 bases and J by 2 bases, leaving 13 bases between them. The CDR3 covers 14 residues. The CDR3 is CASSTSLGNYGYTF. The CDR3 DNA sequence: TGTGCCAGTAGCACGTCGTTAGGGAACTATGGCTACACCTTC.